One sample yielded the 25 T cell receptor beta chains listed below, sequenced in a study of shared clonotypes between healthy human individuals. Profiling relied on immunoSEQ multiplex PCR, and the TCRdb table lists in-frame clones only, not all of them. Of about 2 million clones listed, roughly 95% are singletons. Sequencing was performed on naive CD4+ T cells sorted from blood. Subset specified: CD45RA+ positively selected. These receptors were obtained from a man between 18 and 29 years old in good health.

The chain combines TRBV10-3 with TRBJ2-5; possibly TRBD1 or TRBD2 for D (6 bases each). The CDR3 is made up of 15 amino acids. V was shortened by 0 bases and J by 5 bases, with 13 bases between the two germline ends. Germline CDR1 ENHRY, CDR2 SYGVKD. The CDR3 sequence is CAISESVGGRETQYF. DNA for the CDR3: TGTGCCATCAGTGAGTCGGTGGGGGGCAGGGAGACCCAGTACTTC.

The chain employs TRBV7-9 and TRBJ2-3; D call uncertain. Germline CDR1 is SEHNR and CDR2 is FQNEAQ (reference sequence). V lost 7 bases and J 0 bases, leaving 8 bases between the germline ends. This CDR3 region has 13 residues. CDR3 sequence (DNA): TGTGCCAGCACCGCCGCTAGCACAGATACGCAGTATTTT. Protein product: CASTAASTDTQYF.

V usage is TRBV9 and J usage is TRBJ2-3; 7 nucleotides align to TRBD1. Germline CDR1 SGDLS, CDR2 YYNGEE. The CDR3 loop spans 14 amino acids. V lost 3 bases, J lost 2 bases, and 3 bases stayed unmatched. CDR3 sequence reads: CASSATGFTDTQYF. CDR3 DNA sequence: TGTGCCAGCAGCGCGACAGGGTTCACAGATACGCAGTATTTT.

The CDR3 region is CASSLNPQGDSPLHF. The CDR3 DNA is TGTGCCAGCAGTTTGAACCCCCAAGGGGATTCACCCCTCCACTTT. The chain has TRBV6-5 and TRBJ1-6; TRBD1 is a possible D gene (5 bases). The CDR3 covers 15 residues. CDR1 is MNHEY, CDR2 SVGAGI, per germline. Trimming removed 4 bases at V and 8 bases at J, with 15 bases between.

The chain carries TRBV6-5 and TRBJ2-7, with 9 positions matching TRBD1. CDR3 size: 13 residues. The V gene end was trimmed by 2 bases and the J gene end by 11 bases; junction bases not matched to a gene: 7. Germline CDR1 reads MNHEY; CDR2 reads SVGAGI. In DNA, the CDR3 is TGTGCCAGCAGTTACGGGACAGGGAAGGAAGAGTACTTC. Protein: CASSYGTGKEEYF.

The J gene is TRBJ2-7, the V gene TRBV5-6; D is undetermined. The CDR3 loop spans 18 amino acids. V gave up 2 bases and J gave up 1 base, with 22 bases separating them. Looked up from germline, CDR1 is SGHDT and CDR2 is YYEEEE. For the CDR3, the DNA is TGTGCCAGCAGCTTATCCCGGCCAATCAAGGTTTTTTCCTACGAGCAGTACTTC. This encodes CASSLSRPIKVFSYEQYF. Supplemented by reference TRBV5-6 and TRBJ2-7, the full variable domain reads DAGVTQSPTHLIKTRGQQVTLRCSPKSGHDTVSWYQQALGQGPQFIFQYYEEEERQRGNFPDRFSGHQFPNYSSELNVNALLLGDSALYLCASSLSRPIKVFSYEQYFGPGTRLTVT.

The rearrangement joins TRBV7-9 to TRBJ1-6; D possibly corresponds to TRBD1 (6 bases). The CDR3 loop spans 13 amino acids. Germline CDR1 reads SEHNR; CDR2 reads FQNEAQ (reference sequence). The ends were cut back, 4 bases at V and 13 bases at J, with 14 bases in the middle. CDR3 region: CASSSGTLSPLHF. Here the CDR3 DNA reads TGTGCCAGCAGCTCTGGGACACTCTCGCCCCTCCACTTT.

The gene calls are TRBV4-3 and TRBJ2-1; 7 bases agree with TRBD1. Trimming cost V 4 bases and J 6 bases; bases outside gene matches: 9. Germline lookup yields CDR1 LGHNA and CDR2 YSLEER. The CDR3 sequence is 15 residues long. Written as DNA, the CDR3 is TGCGCCAGCAGCCGCGACAGGGTGAGCGGCAATGAGCAGTTCTTC. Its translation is CASSRDRVSGNEQFF.

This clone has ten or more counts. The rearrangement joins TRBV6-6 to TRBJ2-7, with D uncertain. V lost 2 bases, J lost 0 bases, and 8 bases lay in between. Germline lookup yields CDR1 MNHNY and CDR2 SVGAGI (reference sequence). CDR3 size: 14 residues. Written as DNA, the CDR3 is TGTGCCAGCAGTTACGTCGGAAGCTCCTACGAGCAGTACTTC. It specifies CASSYVGSSYEQYF.

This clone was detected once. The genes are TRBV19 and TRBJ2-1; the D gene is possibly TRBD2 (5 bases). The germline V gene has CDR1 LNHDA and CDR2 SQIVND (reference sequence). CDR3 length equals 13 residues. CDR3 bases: TGTGCTTCAGCGGTCGAAGCGTACAATGAGCAGTTCTTC. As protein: CASAVEAYNEQFF.

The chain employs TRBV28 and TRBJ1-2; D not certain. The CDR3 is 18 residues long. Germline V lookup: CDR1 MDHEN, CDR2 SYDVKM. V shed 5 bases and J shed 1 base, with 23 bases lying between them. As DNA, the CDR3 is TGTGCCAGCAGTCTCCCTACCGACGGATGGCTATTTAACTATGGCTACACCTTC. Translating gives CASSLPTDGWLFNYGYTF.

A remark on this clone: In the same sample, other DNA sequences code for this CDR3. CDR3 sequence (DNA): TGTGCCAGCAGACTAGCGGGGAGCACAGATACGCAGTATTTT. Translating gives CASRLAGSTDTQYF. The genes are TRBV6-5 and TRBJ2-3, with 10 bases matching TRBD2. The CDR3 totals 14 residues. Trimming took 6 bases from V and 0 from J; bases not matched to a gene: 0. CDR1 is MNHEY, CDR2 SVGAGI, per germline.

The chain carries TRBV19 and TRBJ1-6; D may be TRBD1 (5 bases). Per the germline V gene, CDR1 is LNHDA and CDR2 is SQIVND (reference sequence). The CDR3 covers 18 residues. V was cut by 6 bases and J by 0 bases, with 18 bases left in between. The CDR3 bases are TGTGCCAGTAGCAAGGACCCTCAGGGTAGCTCCTATAATTCACCCCTCCACTTT. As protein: CASSKDPQGSSYNSPLHF.

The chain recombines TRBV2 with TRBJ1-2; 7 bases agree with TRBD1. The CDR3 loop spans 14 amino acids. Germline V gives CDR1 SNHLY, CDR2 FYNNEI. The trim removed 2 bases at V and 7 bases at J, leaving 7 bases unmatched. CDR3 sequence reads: CASSEKEGAGGYTF. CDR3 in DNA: TGTGCCAGCAGTGAAAAGGAGGGGGCAGGTGGCTACACCTTC.

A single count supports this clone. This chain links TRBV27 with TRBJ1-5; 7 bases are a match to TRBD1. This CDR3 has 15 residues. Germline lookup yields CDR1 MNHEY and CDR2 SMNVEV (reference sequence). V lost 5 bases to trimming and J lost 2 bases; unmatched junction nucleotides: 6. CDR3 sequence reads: CASSPQDRGNQPQHF. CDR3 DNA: TGTGCCAGCAGTCCACAAGACAGGGGCAATCAGCCCCAGCATTTT.

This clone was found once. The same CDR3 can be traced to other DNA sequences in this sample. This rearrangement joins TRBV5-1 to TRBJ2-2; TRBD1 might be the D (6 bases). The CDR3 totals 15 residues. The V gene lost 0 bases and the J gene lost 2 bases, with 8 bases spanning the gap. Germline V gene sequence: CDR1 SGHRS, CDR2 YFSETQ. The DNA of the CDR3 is TGCGCCAGCAGCTTGGGCAGGGGAAACACCGGGGAGCTGTTTTTT. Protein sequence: CASSLGRGNTGELFF.

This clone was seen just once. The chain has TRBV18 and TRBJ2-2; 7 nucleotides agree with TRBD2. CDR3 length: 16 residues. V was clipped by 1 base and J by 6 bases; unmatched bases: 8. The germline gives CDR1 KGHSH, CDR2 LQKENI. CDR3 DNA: TGTGCCAGCTCACCACGAGGCCAGGGAGGGTCCGGGGAGCTGTTTTTT. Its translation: CASSPRGQGGSGELFF.

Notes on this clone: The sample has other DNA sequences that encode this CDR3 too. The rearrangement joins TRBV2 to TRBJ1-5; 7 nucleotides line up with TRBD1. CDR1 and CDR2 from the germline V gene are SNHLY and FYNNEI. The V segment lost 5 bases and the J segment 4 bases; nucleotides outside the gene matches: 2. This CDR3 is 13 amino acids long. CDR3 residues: CASSPGGNQPQHF. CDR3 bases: TGTGCCAGCAGTCCAGGGGGAAATCAGCCCCAGCATTTT.

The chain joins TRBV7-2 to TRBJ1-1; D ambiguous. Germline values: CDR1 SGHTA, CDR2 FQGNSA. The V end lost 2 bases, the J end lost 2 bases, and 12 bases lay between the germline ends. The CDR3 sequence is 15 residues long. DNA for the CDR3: TGTGCCAGCAGCTTAAACCCGGGAATAAACACTGAAGCTTTCTTT. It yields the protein CASSLNPGINTEAFF.

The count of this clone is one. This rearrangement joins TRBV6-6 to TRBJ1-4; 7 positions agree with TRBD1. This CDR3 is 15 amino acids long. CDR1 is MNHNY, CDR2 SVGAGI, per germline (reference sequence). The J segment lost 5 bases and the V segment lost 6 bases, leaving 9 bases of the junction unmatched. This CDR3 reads CASSLGTAFNEKLFF. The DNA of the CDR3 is TGTGCCAGCAGCTTAGGGACAGCGTTCAATGAAAAACTGTTTTTT.

DNA for the CDR3: TGTGCCACCGCCGGGACAGGGGCTCCCGACTATGGCTACACCTTC. It codes for CATAGTGAPDYGYTF. This sequence joins TRBV19 and TRBJ1-2, with 10 positions matching TRBD1. CDR1 LNHDA and CDR2 SQIVND come from the germline V gene (reference sequence). The CDR3 sequence is 15 residues long. V dropped 10 bases and J dropped 3; count of bases not matched to a gene: 11.

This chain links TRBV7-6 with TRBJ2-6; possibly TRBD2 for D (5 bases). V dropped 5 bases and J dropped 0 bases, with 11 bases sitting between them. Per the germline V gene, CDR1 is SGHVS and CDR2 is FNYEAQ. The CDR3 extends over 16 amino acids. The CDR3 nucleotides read TGTGCCAGCAGCATTAGCGCCGGCTCTGGGGCCAACGTCCTGACTTTC. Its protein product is CASSISAGSGANVLTF.

The CDR3, as DNA: TGCGCCAGCAGCTTGGGGGGAACGACTTACACTGAAGCTTTCTTT. Residues: CASSLGGTTYTEAFF. This sequence joins TRBV5-1 and TRBJ1-1; D gene uncertain. The germline V gene has CDR1 SGHRS and CDR2 YFSETQ. The CDR3 loop spans 15 amino acids. Trimming removed 0 bases at V and 3 bases at J, with 12 bases between.

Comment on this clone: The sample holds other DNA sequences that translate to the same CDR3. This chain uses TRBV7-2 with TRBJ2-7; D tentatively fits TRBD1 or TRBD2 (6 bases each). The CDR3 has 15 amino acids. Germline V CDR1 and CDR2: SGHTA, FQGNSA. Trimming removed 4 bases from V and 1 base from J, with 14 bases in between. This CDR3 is CASSSGGLGSYEQYF. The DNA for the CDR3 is TGTGCCAGCAGCTCCGGGGGCTTAGGGTCCTACGAGCAGTACTTC.

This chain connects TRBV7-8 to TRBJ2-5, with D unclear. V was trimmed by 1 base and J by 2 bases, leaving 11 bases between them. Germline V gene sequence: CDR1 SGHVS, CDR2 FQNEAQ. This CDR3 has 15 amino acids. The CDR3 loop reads CASSLGRLLQETQYF. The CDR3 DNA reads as TGTGCCAGCAGCTTAGGTCGACTGTTACAAGAGACCCAGTACTTC.